This record looks at one T cell receptor (beta chain) sequence and its context. Its specificity is not known. This was a survey-level run. Assay used: immunoSEQ multiplex PCR; TCRdb lists only in-frame clones, some missing. In the table there are 95,000 or so clones, about three quarters of which are singletons. The record originates from a study of fetal regulatory T cell absence and autoimmunity. About the research overall: IPEX patients had exocrine pancreas autoimmunity without clinical diabetes.

Overall study results and limits: Cord blood and pancreas showed broadly similar TRB gene family usage. Oligoclonal TCR enrichment in pancreas over cord blood reached over 95-fold for some clones.

Germline lookup yields CDR1 LGHNT and CDR2 FRNRAP. V lost 0 bases and J 0 bases, leaving 24 bases between the germline ends. The CDR3 loop spans 21 amino acids. J is TRBJ1-3 and V is TRBV12-5; TRBD1 is a possible D gene (5 bases). The source material was pancreas tissue. This clonotype originated in a male donor with IPEX syndrome. The chain's CDR3 is CASGLVIVGAQPTSSGNTIYF. DNA of the CDR3: TGTGCTAGTGGTTTGGTAATCGTAGGGGCACAACCTACAAGCTCTGGAAACACCATATATTTT.